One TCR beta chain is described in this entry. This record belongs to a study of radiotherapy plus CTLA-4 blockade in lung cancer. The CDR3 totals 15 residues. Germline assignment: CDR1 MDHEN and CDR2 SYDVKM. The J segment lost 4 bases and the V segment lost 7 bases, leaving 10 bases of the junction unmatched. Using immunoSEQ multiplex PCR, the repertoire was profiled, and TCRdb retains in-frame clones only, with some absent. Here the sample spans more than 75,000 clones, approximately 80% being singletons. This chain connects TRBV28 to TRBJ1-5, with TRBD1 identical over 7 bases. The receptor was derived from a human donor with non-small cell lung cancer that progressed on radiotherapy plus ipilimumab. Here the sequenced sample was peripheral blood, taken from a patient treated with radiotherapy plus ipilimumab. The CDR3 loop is CASNPGGQMNQPQHF. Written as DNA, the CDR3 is TGTGCCAGCAACCCTGGGGGACAGATGAATCAGCCCCAGCATTTT.